This T cell receptor (beta chain) was obtained from a study of tumor-infiltrating lymphocytes in localized non-small cell lung cancer (dated by TCRdb to 2020 to 2022). Broadly, across the study: Patients whose samples were collected after neoadjuvant chemotherapy, as well as both smokers and never-smokers and several histologies, were included in the cohort. The paired tumor versus uninvolved lung comparison of immunoSEQ T-cell fraction included around 55 patients. TCR sequencing was one of several integrated assays, alongside flow cytometry, multiplex immunofluorescence, RNA-seq, exome sequencing and proteomics, applied to the same patients. The overall ICON cohort was composed of over a hundred surgical patients with localized non-small cell lung cancer whose tumors were resected. From each patient came resected tumor tissue plus uninvolved lung tissue from that same patient, and the uninvolved lung tissue was described as non-adjacent to the tumor. Results the study describes overall, beyond this receptor: Higher T cell infiltration in tumors than in uninvolved lung tissue was supported by TCRbeta sequencing, consistent with immunofluorescence CD3 counts. Because different assays used different pieces of the same tissue, technical variation could not be distinguished from intratumor heterogeneity. The TCR-derived T-cell fraction showed no difference between the flow cytometry-defined immunotypes IM1 (good prognosis) and IM2 (poor prognosis). Because assay coverage varied across patients depending on available tissue quantity, TCR sequencing was performed for only a subset of the cohort.

ICON enrollment began in 2016, and the last patient was enrolled in late 2018. From a subcohort of some 80 patients, fresh tumor and matched uninvolved tissue were collected for in-depth immune analyses, including TCR sequencing. DNA isolated from bulk tissue, without cell sorting, was used for TCR sequencing. The T-cell fraction in tumor and uninvolved lung tissue was provided by TCR sequencing with the immunoSEQ assay. In the paper's pipeline: To analyze survival, patients were divided into a high T-cell fraction group (upper tertile) and a low T-cell fraction group (lower two tertiles), and the two groups were compared using a log-rank test. A signed-rank test was used to check for differences in T-cell fraction between paired tumor and uninvolved lung. Sourced from immuneACCESS, this table was stored by TCRdb with only in-frame sequences that have V and J called. A share of the clones is absent; for the studies checked, an unresolved V gene accounts for under half, and the remainder has no known explanation. V, J and clone size were drawn from that table, and D and trimming were deduced from the DNA. For this sample there are about 9,200 clones; around 81% appear just once. The top ten clonotypes cover more than 8% of the sample.

From its cysteine to its phenylalanine, the CDR3 spans 13 amino acids. Of all the DNA, just the CDR3 is kept, 39 bases in frame from base 1. A distance of 8 bases separates the germline ends of V and J, which lose 5 bases and 3 bases respectively. In the germline V gene, CDR1 corresponds to SGHTA and CDR2 to FQGNSA. Comments on this clone: Its antigen is unknown. No per-base quality is available; no much larger clone lies one base away.

Sequenced sample: uninvolved lung tissue not adjacent to the tumor. This receptor was identified in a human donor with non-small cell lung cancer. Here the chain combines TRBV7-2 and TRBJ1-5; the D gene cannot be resolved reliably. The nucleotide sequence is TGTGCCAGCAGCAGGGATTACAATCAGCCCCAGCATTTT. Its product reads: CASSRDYNQPQHF.